This T cell receptor beta chain derives from a study of beta chain features in type 1 diabetes. This clone was seen many times. The CDR3 is 12 residues long. Trimming took 9 bases from V and 3 from J, leaving 11 bases between them. The germline V gene encodes CDR1 SNHLY and CDR2 FYNNEI. Reverse transcribing all isolated RNA meant expressed TCRB transcripts were sequenced. Measured with immunoSEQ multiplex PCR; TCRdb has only the in-frame clones, and not every one. The sample lists about 340,000 clones, around 8% occurring once. Sequencing was carried out using central memory CD4+ T cells from blood. The rearrangement uses TRBV2 and TRBJ1-2; TRBD1 might be the D (6 bases). The origin of this receptor is a woman between 18 and 29 years old in good health. CDR3 protein: CARQGEDYGYTF. The CDR3 nucleotides read TGTGCCAGACAGGGCGAGGACTATGGCTACACCTTC.